A selection of T cell receptor beta chains follows, all from one sample in a study of esophageal squamous cell carcinoma under preoperative chemotherapy. TCRdb analysed the PCR reads with MiXCR anew, one entry per CDR3 protein. The sample contains tens of thousands of distinct CDR3 sequences, approximately 50% of which appear only once. Sampling was carried out from a patient given preoperative chemotherapy. Source of these receptors: a human donor with esophageal squamous cell carcinoma. The donor label of this sample is uncertain. Each CDR3 is given with its conserved first and last residue. The order of the fields is D gene, V gene, clone size, J gene, CDR3 protein, CDR3 DNA. A D gene is named only where the DNA matches it firmly. Clone sizes are given selectively: once, few, many, or a class where the clone is expanded.

d_call: TRBD2; v_call: TRBV7-2; clone_size: once; j_call: TRBJ2-5; cdr3_aa: CASGGGGRKETQYF; cdr3_nt: TGTGCGAGCGGCGGGGGCGGGAGGAAAGAGACGCAGTACTTC
d_call: TRBD2; v_call: TRBV6-2/TRBV6-3; clone_size: NA; j_call: TRBJ2-7; cdr3_aa: CASSRGLAGMSYEQYF; cdr3_nt: TGTGCCAGCAGCCGGGGACTAGCGGGAATGAGCTACGAGCAGTACTTC
d_call: TRBD2; v_call: TRBV7-2; clone_size: many; j_call: TRBJ2-1; cdr3_aa: CASSLEGPLAPFPYNEQFF; cdr3_nt: TGTGCCAGCAGCTTAGAGGGCCCACTAGCGCCGTTCCCGTACAATGAGCAGTTCTTC
d_call: NA; v_call: TRBV11-1; clone_size: NA; j_call: TRBJ2-3; cdr3_aa: CASSSPRRNTDTQYF; cdr3_nt: TGTGCCAGCAGCTCCCCCAGGCGGAACACAGATACGCAGTATTTT
d_call: TRBD2; v_call: TRBV7-2; clone_size: NA; j_call: TRBJ2-5; cdr3_aa: CASSPRAGGRDPETQYF; cdr3_nt: TGTGCCAGCAGCCCCCGAGCGGGAGGCCGGGACCCAGAGACCCAGTACTTC
d_call: NA; v_call: TRBV12-3/TRBV12-4; clone_size: many; j_call: TRBJ2-5; cdr3_aa: CASINSGGYEQYF; cdr3_nt: TGTGCCAGCATCAATTCGGGGGGCTATGAGCAGTACTTC
d_call: TRBD1; v_call: TRBV7-2; clone_size: NA; j_call: TRBJ1-1; cdr3_aa: CASQGQKNTEAFF; cdr3_nt: TGTGCCAGCCAGGGACAGAAGAACACTGAAGCTTTCTTT
d_call: NA; v_call: TRBV12-3/TRBV12-4; clone_size: NA; j_call: TRBJ2-7; cdr3_aa: CASSLGDTYEQYF; cdr3_nt: TGTGCCAGCAGTTTAGGGGACACCTACGAGCAGTACTTC
d_call: TRBD1; v_call: TRBV7-3; clone_size: NA; j_call: TRBJ2-7; cdr3_aa: CASSGTGGCNKETQYF; cdr3_nt: TGTGCCAGCAGCGGCACAGGGGGCTGTAACAAGGAGACGCAGTACTTC
d_call: TRBD1; v_call: TRBV11-3; clone_size: NA; j_call: TRBJ2-1; cdr3_aa: CASSLVGQVYNEQFF; cdr3_nt: TGTGCCAGCAGCTTAGTGGGACAGGTTTACAATGAGCAGTTCTTC
d_call: NA; v_call: TRBV7-8; clone_size: NA; j_call: TRBJ2-7; cdr3_aa: CASSASTAGANEQYF; cdr3_nt: TGTGCCAGCAGCGCGTCAACGGCGGGGGCCAACGAGCAGTACTTC
d_call: TRBD2; v_call: TRBV10-2; clone_size: few; j_call: TRBJ2-5; cdr3_aa: CAWGGGGCGTSAEETQYF; cdr3_nt: TGCGCCTGGGGGGGTGGGGGCTGCGGGACTAGCGCGGAAGAGACCCAGTACTTC
d_call: NA; v_call: TRBV6-5; clone_size: many; j_call: TRBJ2-3; cdr3_aa: CASSYLSGASGDTQYF; cdr3_nt: TGTGCCAGCAGCTACCTTAGCGGAGCTTCAGGCGATACGCAGTATTTT
d_call: TRBD2; v_call: TRBV12-3/TRBV12-4; clone_size: NA; j_call: TRBJ2-5; cdr3_aa: CASSSLGRGIETQYF; cdr3_nt: TGTGCCAGCAGTTCACTCGGGAGGGGAATCGAGACCCAGTACTTC
d_call: NA; v_call: TRBV7-2; clone_size: NA; j_call: TRBJ2-3; cdr3_aa: CATTTKDMQYF; cdr3_nt: TGTGCCACGACTACAAAAGATATGCAGTATTTT
d_call: TRBD2; v_call: TRBV18; clone_size: NA; j_call: TRBJ2-3; cdr3_aa: CASSPFRTSEGDTQYF; cdr3_nt: TGTGCCAGCTCACCATTTAGGACTAGCGAAGGGGATACGCAGTATTTT
d_call: NA; v_call: TRBV7-6; clone_size: NA; j_call: TRBJ2-5; cdr3_aa: CANSPPFGRGEGETQYF; cdr3_nt: TGTGCCAACAGCCCCCCTTTCGGGCGGGGCGAGGGGGAGACCCAGTACTTC
d_call: TRBD2; v_call: TRBV12-3/TRBV12-4; clone_size: NA; j_call: TRBJ2-4; cdr3_aa: CAGSASGGADIQYF; cdr3_nt: TGTGCGGGCAGTGCGAGCGGGGGGGCGGACATTCAGTACTTC
d_call: NA; v_call: TRBV4-2; clone_size: NA; j_call: TRBJ2-3; cdr3_aa: CASSQDVTGWTDTQYF; cdr3_nt: TGTGCCAGCAGCCAAGATGTAACGGGATGGACAGATACGCAGTATTTC
d_call: NA; v_call: TRBV6-1; clone_size: NA; j_call: TRBJ2-5; cdr3_aa: CACGEFWGSDTETQYF; cdr3_nt: TGTGCCTGCGGGGAATTTTGGGGAAGCGACACAGAGACCCAGTACTTC
d_call: NA; v_call: TRBV11-3; clone_size: once; j_call: TRBJ2-4; cdr3_aa: CASSLRRGGFSSYNEQYF; cdr3_nt: TGTGCCAGCAGCTTGCGCAGAGGGGGTTTTAGCTCCTACAATGAGCAGTACTTC
d_call: TRBD1; v_call: TRBV6-1; clone_size: NA; j_call: TRBJ2-3; cdr3_aa: CARSLQEVSTGEQFF; cdr3_nt: TGTGCCAGGAGCCTCCAGGAGGTGAGCACAGGGGAGCAGTTTTTT